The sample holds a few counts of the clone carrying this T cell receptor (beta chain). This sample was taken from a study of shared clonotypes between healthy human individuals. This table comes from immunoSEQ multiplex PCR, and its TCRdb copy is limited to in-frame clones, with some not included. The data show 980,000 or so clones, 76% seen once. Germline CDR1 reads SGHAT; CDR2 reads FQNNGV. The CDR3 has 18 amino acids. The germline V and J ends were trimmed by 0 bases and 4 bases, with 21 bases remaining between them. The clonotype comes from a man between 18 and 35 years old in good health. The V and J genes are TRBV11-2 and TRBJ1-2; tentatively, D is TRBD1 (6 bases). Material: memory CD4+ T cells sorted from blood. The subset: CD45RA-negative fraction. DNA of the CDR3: TGTGCCAGCAGCTTAGATCAGGGGACGACACTCCGATCCTATGGCTACACCTTC. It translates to CASSLDQGTTLRSYGYTF.